This TCR beta chain was captured by sequencing in a study of memory CD4+ T cells and cytomegalovirus serostatus. Whole-study context: Of the healthy Belgian adults, eight or nine were CMV seropositive and 20 to 30 seronegative.

The J segment lost 2 bases and the V segment lost 3 bases, leaving 6 bases of the junction unmatched. This CDR3 region has 17 residues. Germline CDR1 is MDHEN and CDR2 is SYDVKM. Methods used by the authors: Out-of-frame sequences were removed, leaving 2,204,828 distinct TCRbeta sequences. Assay: immunoSEQ multiplex PCR; the TCRdb copy retains only in-frame clones and omits some. V, J and clone size are taken as reported in that table, and D and trimming were inferred from the DNA itself. The sample shows 45,000 to 70,000 clones, roughly 85% of them seen only once. The sort gate was single viable CD3+CD4+CD8-CD45RO+ cells for memory CD4+ T cells. Serum IgG to CMV pp150, pp28, p38 and p52 defined serostatus.

The TCR comes from an adult in good health and CMV-seronegative. Some clones in this sample may be carry-over from other donors' samples. Sequencing was done on a sample of memory CD4+ T cells from blood. V usage is TRBV28 and J usage is TRBJ2-1, with 11 bases fitting TRBD1. Here the CDR3 reads CASSFLGQGEAYNEQFF. DNA for the CDR3: TGTGCCAGCAGTTTTTTGGGACAGGGGGAGGCCTACAATGAGCAGTTCTTC. Drawing the rest from reference TRBV28 and TRBJ2-1, the complete variable domain is DVKVTQSSRYLVKRTGEKVFLECVQDMDHENMFWYRQDPGLGLRLIYFSYDVKMKEKGDIPEGYSVSREKKERFSLILESASTNQTSMYLCASSFLGQGEAYNEQFFGPGTRLTVL.